The 3 T cell receptor beta chains below were found in one sample sequenced in a study of shared clonotypes between healthy human individuals. Sequencing used immunoSEQ multiplex PCR; TCRdb keeps in-frame clones, though not all of them. The sample records 2,500,000 or so clones, 90% to 95% being singletons. The specimen sequenced was naive CD4+ T cells from PBMCs. Subset reported: CD45RA+ positively selected. Receptor source: a man aged 18 to 29 in good health. Some clones in this sample may be carry-over from other donors' samples.

This clone was detected once. The J gene is TRBJ2-1, the V gene TRBV2; tentatively, D is TRBD1 (7 bases). Per germline, CDR1 SNHLY and CDR2 FYNNEI. This CDR3 has 15 amino acids. Trimming left V 10 bases short and J 0 bases short, with 16 bases between. This CDR3 is CATQGDSSSYNEQFF. The CDR3 coding sequence is TGTGCCACTCAGGGGGACTCTAGCTCCTACAATGAGCAGTTCTTC.

The genes are TRBV6-5 and TRBJ2-5; unclear D gene. Germline CDR1 and CDR2: MNHEY and SVGAGI. Trimming took 10 bases from V and 2 from J, leaving 14 bases between them. The CDR3 extends over 13 amino acids. The CDR3 sequence: CATLGPAQETQYF. The CDR3 region has the DNA TGTGCCACCCTAGGACCAGCACAAGAGACCCAGTACTTC.

Points on this clone: The DNA is omitted, as the CDR3 cannot be located on it reliably, and the CDR3 follows TCRdb's listing. This chain links TRBV28 with TRBJ2-7; the table's D gene call, TRBD2, was not cross checked with the DNA. Ends included, the CDR3 has 15 residues. The germline CDR1 and CDR2 sequences are MDHEN and SYDVKM. CDR3 in amino acids: CASSSSAGGLYEQYF.